The 3 T cell receptor beta chains given below trace back to one sample, sequenced in a study of blood T cells in healthy people across ages. The second PCR ran about 6 to 12 cycles with a sample-barcoded 5' primer and J-beta primers. TCRdb recomputed calls from the 5' RACE reads with MiXCR, one row per CDR3 protein. This sample has about 1.7 million distinct CDR3 sequences; roughly 28% occur once, and the top ten carry approximately 7.7%. Sequencing used blood. These receptors came from a woman under 40 in good health.

Notes on this clonotype: A junction end diverges from the germline sequence, so it may reflect a read error. J is TRBJ1-1 and V is TRBV6-1; D not certain. This CDR3 spans 13 amino acids. The germline CDR1 and CDR2 sequences are MNHNS and SASEGT. CDR3 sequence reads: CASIQLTNTKAFF. The DNA of the CDR3 is TGTGCCAGCATCCAACTTACGAACACTAAAGCTTTCTTT.

J is TRBJ2-7 and V is TRBV12-3 or TRBV12-4, with D maybe TRBD2 (5 bases). There are 15 residues in the CDR3. The germline V and J ends were trimmed by 6 bases and 7 bases, with 22 bases remaining between them. CDR3 sequence reads: CASSLHPHATGEQYF. CDR3 coding DNA: TGTGCCAGCAGCCTCCATCCCCACGCAACGGGGGAGCAGTACTTC.

Remarks on this clonotype: Since a much larger clone is just one base distant, this may be a read error. The gene calls are TRBV28 and TRBJ2-7; D tentatively fits TRBD1 or TRBD2 (5 bases each). CDR3 length: 13 residues. CDR1 is MDHEN and CDR2 is SYDVKM in the germline V gene. The CDR3 loop reads CTSSRSGTYEQYF. Here the CDR3 DNA reads TGTACCAGCAGCCGATCCGGGACGTACGAGCAGTACTTC.